This entry lists 2 T cell receptor beta chains sequenced from one sample in a study of neurological immune-mediated disorders. TCRdb re-derived calls from the 5' RACE reads in MiXCR, one entry per CDR3 protein. The sample holds fewer than 30,000 distinct CDR3 sequences, roughly 21% seen once. The sequenced material came from PBMCs. The receptor set was obtained from a woman aged 55 to 70 in good health.

About this clonotype itself: Sequence at one end of the junction differs from germline and may be a read error. The V and J genes are TRBV10-3 and TRBJ1-5; 8 bases agree with TRBD1. There are 13 residues in the CDR3. The V gene's germline CDR1 is ENHRY and CDR2 SYGVKD. DNA for the CDR3: TGTGTCATCAGTGGGGACAGGAGTCAGCCCCAGCATTTT. This codes for CVISGDRSQPQHF.

In its sample, this clonotype was seen a few times. This rearrangement joins TRBV5-4 to TRBJ2-1; D remains unclear. This CDR3 has 11 amino acids. Between the trimmed V and J ends, which lost 4 bases and 5 bases, there was a span of 4 bases. Per the germline V gene, CDR1 is SGHNT and CDR2 is YYREEE (reference sequence). CDR3 bases: TGTGCCAGCAGCGACAACAATGAGCAGTTCTTC. It yields the protein CASSDNNEQFF. The complete variable domain, with remaining parts taken from reference TRBV5-4 and TRBJ2-1, reads ETGVTQSPTHLIKTRGQQVTLRCSSQSGHNTVSWYQQALGQGPQFIFQYYREEENGRGNFPPRFSGLQFPNYSSELNVNALELDDSALYLCASSDNNEQFFGPGTRLTVL.